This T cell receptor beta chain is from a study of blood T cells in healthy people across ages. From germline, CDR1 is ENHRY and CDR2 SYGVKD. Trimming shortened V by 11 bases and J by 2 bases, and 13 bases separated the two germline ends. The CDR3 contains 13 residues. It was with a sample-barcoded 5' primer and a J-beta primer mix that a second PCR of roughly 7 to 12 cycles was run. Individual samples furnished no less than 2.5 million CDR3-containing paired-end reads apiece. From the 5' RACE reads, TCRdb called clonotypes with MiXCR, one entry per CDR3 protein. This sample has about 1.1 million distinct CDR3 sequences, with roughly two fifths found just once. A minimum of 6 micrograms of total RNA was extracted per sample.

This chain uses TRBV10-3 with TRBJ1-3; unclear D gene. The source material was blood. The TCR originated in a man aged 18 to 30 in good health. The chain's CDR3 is CASVARPGNTIYF. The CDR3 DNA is TGTGCCTCGGTCGCACGGCCTGGAAACACCATATATTTT.